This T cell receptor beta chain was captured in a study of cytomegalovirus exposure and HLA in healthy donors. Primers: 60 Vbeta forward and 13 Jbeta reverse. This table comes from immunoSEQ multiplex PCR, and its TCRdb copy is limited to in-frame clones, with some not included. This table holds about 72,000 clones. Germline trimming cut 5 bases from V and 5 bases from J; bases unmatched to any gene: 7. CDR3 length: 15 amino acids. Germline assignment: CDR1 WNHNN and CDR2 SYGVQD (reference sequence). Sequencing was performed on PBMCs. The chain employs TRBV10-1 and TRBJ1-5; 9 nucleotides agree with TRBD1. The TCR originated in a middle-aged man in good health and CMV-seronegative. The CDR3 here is CASSHNRGLYQPQHF. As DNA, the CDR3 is TGCGCCAGCAGTCACAACAGGGGGCTATATCAGCCCCAGCATTTT.